These 13 T cell receptor beta chains share one sample of origin, sequenced in a study of blood T cells in healthy people across ages (dated by TCRdb to the mid-2010s). Receptors were amplified or captured by 5' RACE. Sequenced on an Illumina HiSeq 2500. The second PCR ran for roughly 7 to 11 cycles and used a J-beta primer mix along with a sample-barcoded 5' primer. TCRdb handled the public reads itself, with Q25 trimming in fastp and clone calling in MiXCR, and kept productive beta chains. Rows are unified per CDR3 protein, each entry keeping the most common DNA and genes. Here the sample has around 620,000 distinct CDR3 sequences; about 25% occur a single time. The ten top clones hold around 20% of the sample. The sequenced material came from blood. Source of these receptors: a woman aged 70-85 years in good health.

The chain recombines TRBV25-1 with TRBJ1-4; possibly TRBD1 for D (6 bases). Trimming removed 2 bases at V and 7 bases at J, with 14 bases between. CDR1 is MGHDK and CDR2 is SYGVNS in the germline V gene. This CDR3 is 15 amino acids long. The CDR3: CASSEKGGLGEKLFF. For the CDR3, the DNA is TGTGCCAGCAGTGAAAAGGGGGGGCTTGGTGAAAAACTGTTTTTT.

In its sample, this clonotype was seen a few times. V and J are TRBV7-9 and TRBJ1-3, with TRBD1 matching over 10 bases. The CDR3 is 13 amino acids. Germline CDR1 SEHNR, CDR2 FQNEAQ (reference sequence). V shed 9 bases and J 4 bases; nucleotides not matched to a gene: 3. The CDR3 DNA is TGTGCCAGGGGGACAGGGGAAGGAAACACCATATATTTT. It specifies CARGTGEGNTIYF.

The chain has TRBV13 and TRBJ2-5; 8 bases match TRBD2. The end of the DNA aligns better with TRBJ2-7, so the J call may be wrong. The CDR3 covers 14 residues. Germline V gene lookup returns CDR1 PRHDT and CDR2 FYEKMQ (reference sequence). As DNA, the CDR3 is TGTGCCAGCAGCTTGCGGGGGGTCGTGGACGAGCAGTACTTC. It is translated as CASSLRGVVDEQYF.

The rearrangement uses TRBV7-7 and TRBJ2-5; D remains unclear. The germline V gene encodes CDR1 SSHAT and CDR2 FNYEAQ (reference sequence). The V and J ends lost 5 bases and 7 bases respectively, with 17 bases between them. The CDR3 consists of 14 residues. The CDR3 DNA sequence: TGTGCCAGCAGCCCCGACCCTAAATGGGGGACCCAGTACTTC. This sequence encodes CASSPDPKWGTQYF.

This chain links TRBV7-9 with TRBJ1-1, with unresolved D. Germline assignment: CDR1 SEHNR and CDR2 FQNEAQ (reference sequence). The CDR3 has 15 amino acids. V lost 5 bases and J 4 bases, leaving 17 bases between the germline ends. CDR3 region: CASSRVSPSGTEAFF. For the CDR3, the DNA is TGTGCCAGCAGCCGAGTCTCCCCGAGTGGCACTGAAGCTTTCTTT.

This clonotype appeared a few times. V is TRBV4-3 and J is TRBJ2-1; TRBD1 matches 11 bases. The J call may be mistaken, given a closer DNA end match to TRBJ2-7. From germline, CDR1 is LGHNA and CDR2 YSLEER. CDR3 length equals 15 residues. CDR3 loop: CASSHSRDRGYEQYF. DNA of the CDR3: TGCGCCAGCAGCCACTCCCGGGACAGGGGGTACGAGCAGTACTTC.

The chain joins TRBV18 to TRBJ2-5; weak D call: TRBD2 (5 bases). V lost 3 bases and J 2 bases, leaving 10 bases between the germline ends. The length of the CDR3 is 14 residues. Germline CDR1 is KGHSH and CDR2 is LQKENI. The CDR3 DNA reads TGTGCCAGCTCACCCACCCGGGGACAAGAGACCCAGTACTTC. Amino acids: CASSPTRGQETQYF.

This chain connects TRBV10-3 to TRBJ2-1; TRBD2 aligns across 10 bases. CDR1 and CDR2 from the germline V gene are ENHRY and SYGVKD. The length of the CDR3 is 18 residues. V shed 6 bases and J 0 bases; nucleotides not matched to a gene: 11. CDR3 sequence: CAIRGLAGAYPSYNEQFF. In DNA, the CDR3 is TGTGCCATCAGGGGGCTAGCGGGGGCCTACCCCTCCTACAATGAGCAGTTCTTC.

The chain has TRBV2 and TRBJ1-3, with 8 positions matching TRBD1. Per germline, CDR1 SNHLY and CDR2 FYNNEI. Trimming cost V 5 bases and J 2 bases; bases outside gene matches: 5. The CDR3 sequence is 15 residues long. This CDR3 reads CASSTGQGAGNTIYF. In nucleotides, the CDR3 is TGTGCCAGCAGTACTGGACAGGGAGCTGGAAACACCATATATTTT.

This clonotype was detected only once. This sequence joins TRBV7-9 and TRBJ1-4, with 7 bases lining up with TRBD1. Germline-derived CDR1 and CDR2 are SEHNR and FQNEAQ (reference sequence). The V gene end was trimmed by 2 bases and the J gene end by 8 bases; junction bases not matched to a gene: 5. The CDR3 is 14 amino acids. CDR3 sequence: CASSLSGQSEKLFF. The CDR3 coding sequence is TGTGCCAGCAGCTTATCGGGACAGAGCGAAAAACTGTTTTTT.

The gene calls are TRBV4-3 and TRBJ1-6; D unclear. Germline V CDR1 and CDR2: LGHNA, YSLEER. Trimming removed 4 bases at V and 7 bases at J, with 8 bases between. The CDR3 consists of 13 residues. CDR3 in amino acids: CASSLRKNSPLHF. For the CDR3, the DNA is TGCGCCAGCAGCCTCAGGAAAAATTCACCCCTCCACTTT.

The chain joins TRBV29-1 to TRBJ2-7; 8 bases are shared with TRBD1. V lost 5 bases to trimming and J lost 0 bases; unmatched junction nucleotides: 3. The CDR3 loop spans 13 amino acids. The V gene's germline CDR1 is SQVTM and CDR2 ANQGSEA. The CDR3 DNA is TGCAGCGTTCGGGACAGGAGCTCCTACGAGCAGTACTTC. Translating gives CSVRDRSSYEQYF.

CDR3 protein: CASSLPGAGTGELFF. In DNA, the CDR3 is TGTGCCAGCAGTTTGCCAGGGGCCGGCACCGGGGAGCTGTTTTTT. The genes are TRBV12-3 or TRBV12-4 and TRBJ2-2; weak D call: TRBD1 (6 bases). The CDR3 runs to 15 residues. Trimming stripped 3 bases from V and 4 bases from J, with 12 bases between.